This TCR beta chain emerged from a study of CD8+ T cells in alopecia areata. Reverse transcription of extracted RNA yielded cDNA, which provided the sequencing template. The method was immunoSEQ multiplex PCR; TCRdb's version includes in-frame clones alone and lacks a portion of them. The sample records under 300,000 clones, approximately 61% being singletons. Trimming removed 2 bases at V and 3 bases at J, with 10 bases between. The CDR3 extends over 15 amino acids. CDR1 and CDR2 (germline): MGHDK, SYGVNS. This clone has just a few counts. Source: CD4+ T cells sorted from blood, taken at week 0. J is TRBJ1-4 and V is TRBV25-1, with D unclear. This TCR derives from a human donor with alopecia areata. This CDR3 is CASSEPSRPNEKLFF. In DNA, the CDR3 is TGTGCCAGCAGTGAACCAAGCCGGCCTAATGAAAAACTGTTTTTT.